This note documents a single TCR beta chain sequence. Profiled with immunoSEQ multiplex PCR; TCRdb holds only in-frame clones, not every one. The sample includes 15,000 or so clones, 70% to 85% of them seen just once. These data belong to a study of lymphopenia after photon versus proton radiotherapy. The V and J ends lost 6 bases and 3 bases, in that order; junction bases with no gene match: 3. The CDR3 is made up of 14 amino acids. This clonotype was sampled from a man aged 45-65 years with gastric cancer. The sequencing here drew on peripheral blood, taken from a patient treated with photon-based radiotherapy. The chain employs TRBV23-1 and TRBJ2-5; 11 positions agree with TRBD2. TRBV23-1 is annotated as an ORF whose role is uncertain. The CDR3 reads CASSKGLAEETQYF. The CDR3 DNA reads TGCGCCAGCAGCAAGGGACTAGCGGAAGAGACCCAGTACTTC.